This T cell receptor (beta chain) was obtained from a study of radiation and T cells in renal cell carcinoma. In the study overall: Nephrectomy followed 15 Gy stereotactic body radiation by 4 weeks.

Germline V gene data show CDR1 as SGHTS and CDR2 as YDEGEE. Losses at the gene ends were 7 bases for V and 0 bases for J; bases not matched to a gene: 5. The CDR3 is 14 amino acids. The method was immunoSEQ multiplex PCR; TCRdb's version includes in-frame clones alone and lacks a portion of them. Here the sample spans some 100,000 clones, approximately 80% being singletons. Study-level results: From baseline, blood top tumor clonotypes peaked at 2 weeks post-radiation.

With regard to this clone: Its antigen is currently unknown.

Indicated time point: baseline pretreatment blood. Treatment reported: 15 Gy SBRT to primary tumor, nephrectomy 4 weeks later. The patient's renal cell carcinoma had clear cell pathology. This receptor was obtained from a man aged 55 to 70 with renal cell carcinoma. The V gene is TRBV5-8, the J gene TRBJ1-1, with 8 bases identical to TRBD1. Source: blood, taken from a patient whose treatment included radiotherapy and nephrectomy. CDR3 in amino acids: CASQDRGMNTEAFF. In DNA, the CDR3 is TGTGCCAGCCAAGACAGGGGAATGAACACTGAAGCTTTCTTT.